This T cell receptor (beta chain) was captured in a study of siplizumab effects on memory and regulatory T cells. Notes on the study in general: Most alloreactive clones went unmapped to unstimulated subsets; only a minor fraction mapped. Naive T cells, seemingly more diverse than memory cells, seemed major alloresponse contributors.

This CDR3 is built from 14 residues. V was cut by 4 bases and J by 6 bases, with 11 bases left in between. Germline values: CDR1 SGHRS, CDR2 YFSETQ. Concerning this clone itself: What it recognizes is unknown.

Assaying covered roughly 92,000 TCR templates per sample. Data came from immunoSEQ multiplex PCR; TCRdb stores just in-frame clones and leaves some out. The sample records approximately 94,000 clones, more than 85% being singletons. The rearrangement joins TRBV5-1 to TRBJ1-6; D gene unclear. Sequencing was done on a sample of CD4+ T cells sorted from blood. The clonotype comes from a human donor in good health. DNA of the CDR3: TGCGCCAGCAGCCTGGGTACCGCTAATTCACCCCTCCACTTT. Translated: CASSLGTANSPLHF.